These 10 T cell receptor beta chains were sequenced from one sample in a study of blood T cell repertoires in COVID-19. Using immunoSEQ multiplex PCR, the repertoire was profiled, and TCRdb retains in-frame clones only, with some absent. Among approximately 85,000 clones, approximately 75% were seen once, and the ten largest hold around 13%. Sequencing used peripheral blood. The receptors were sampled from a human donor in a cohort sampled during active COVID-19.

This clone was counted only a few times. This chain uses TRBV6-6 with TRBJ1-2; 8 bases line up with TRBD1. There are 16 residues in the CDR3. The V segment lost 4 bases and the J segment 4 bases; nucleotides outside the gene matches: 11. Per the germline V gene, CDR1 is MNHNY and CDR2 is SVGAGI (reference sequence). CDR3 loop: CASSSPDRENTYGYTF. In DNA form, the CDR3 reads TGTGCCAGCAGTTCCCCGGACAGGGAAAACACCTATGGCTACACCTTC.

The V call is TRBV28, the J call TRBJ1-2, with 8 bases lining up with TRBD1. The length of the CDR3 is 15 residues. The V gene end was trimmed by 5 bases and the J gene end by 4 bases; junction bases not matched to a gene: 9. The germline V gene has CDR1 MDHEN and CDR2 SYDVKM. The CDR3 nucleotides read TGTGCCAGCAGTGTCGGGACAGGAAGGGGCTATGGCTACACCTTC. It codes for CASSVGTGRGYGYTF.

This chain connects TRBV11-2 to TRBJ2-2; weak D call: TRBD2 (6 bases). Germline loops: CDR1 SGHAT, CDR2 FQNNGV. V gave up 1 base and J gave up 0 bases, with 9 bases separating them. This CDR3 region has 16 residues. The DNA for the CDR3 is TGTGCCAGCAGCTTAGCCCCGGGGGCGAACACCGGGGAGCTGTTTTTT. Protein sequence: CASSLAPGANTGELFF.

The J gene is TRBJ1-2, the V gene TRBV24-1; unclear D gene. The V gene lost 3 bases and the J gene lost 4 bases, with 11 bases spanning the gap. Looked up from germline, CDR1 is KGHDR and CDR2 is SFDVKD. CDR3 length: 14 residues. The CDR3 loop is CATSDRREAYGYTF. The CDR3 bases are TGTGCCACCAGTGATCGGAGGGAGGCCTATGGCTACACCTTC.

J is TRBJ1-1 and V is TRBV19, with D possibly matching TRBD1 (5 bases). V was shortened by 9 bases and J by 3 bases, with 17 bases between the two germline ends. Germline loops: CDR1 LNHDA, CDR2 SQIVND (reference sequence). The CDR3 loop spans 14 amino acids. CDR3 in DNA: TGTGCCAGCCTTCCCGGACATAGGGACACTGAAGCTTTCTTT. Protein sequence: CASLPGHRDTEAFF.

The V call is TRBV28, the J call TRBJ2-3; possible D gene TRBD2, 6 bases. Germline V CDR1 and CDR2: MDHEN, SYDVKM. The CDR3 covers 14 residues. Trimming cost V 6 bases and J 0 bases, with 10 bases left between them. The CDR3 bases are TGTGCCAGCAGAGGGCGGGACAGCACAGATACGCAGTATTTT. Amino acid sequence: CASRGRDSTDTQYF.

This clone has just a few counts. The rearrangement uses TRBV5-1 and TRBJ1-4; TRBD1 might be the D (5 bases). The germline V and J ends were trimmed by 2 bases and 3 bases, with 11 bases remaining between them. Per the germline V gene, CDR1 is SGHRS and CDR2 is YFSETQ. CDR3 length equals 15 residues. CDR3 sequence (DNA): TGCGCCAGCAGCTTTTACCGGGGGGCTAATGAAAAACTGTTTTTT. Encoded protein: CASSFYRGANEKLFF.

The chain carries TRBV5-1 and TRBJ2-6, with 7 bases lining up with TRBD2. CDR1 is SGHRS, CDR2 YFSETQ, per germline. V shed 7 bases, J shed 2 bases, and the junction held 6 bases outside the gene matches. The CDR3 runs 15 residues. The CDR3 spells CASGGGSAGANVLTF. The CDR3 bases are TGCGCCAGCGGGGGAGGGTCAGCTGGGGCCAACGTCCTGACTTTC.

CDR3 amino acids: CASSKAGWGTDTQYF. The CDR3 bases are TGTGCCAGCAGCAAGGCAGGGTGGGGCACAGATACGCAGTATTTT. The chain employs TRBV3-1 (or the pseudogene TRBV3-2) and TRBJ2-3; a possible D gene is TRBD1 (5 bases). V lost 5 bases and J 1 base, leaving 13 bases between the germline ends. Per germline, CDR1 LGHDT and CDR2 YNNKEL (reference sequence). CDR3 length: 15 residues.

The chain uses TRBV7-9 and TRBJ1-6, with 7 bases aligning to TRBD1. Germline V gene lookup returns CDR1 SEHNR and CDR2 FQNEAQ (reference sequence). The CDR3 loop spans 15 amino acids. The V segment lost 5 bases and the J segment 10 bases; nucleotides outside the gene matches: 11. As DNA, the CDR3 is TGTGCCAGCAGCCGGGGACTTCAGGGGGACTCACCCCTCCACTTT. It translates to CASSRGLQGDSPLHF.